The entry that follows covers one T cell receptor beta chain sequence. This clonotype turned up a few times. Its target antigen remains unknown. Base qualities are not recorded, but no much larger clone differs from it by a single base. Sequencing instrument: Illumina HiSeq 1500. TCRdb took the public reads, trimmed them with fastp at Q25, ran MiXCR for clone calling and kept in-frame beta chains. Here each entry gathers all rows of one CDR3 protein and keeps the most common genes and DNA. Counted in this sample were roughly 150,000 distinct CDR3 sequences; roughly a quarter of them appeared once. The top ten clones comprise about a tenth of the sample. The data were taken from a study of T cell repertoires in cytomegalovirus infection (dated by TCRdb to about 2019). For the wider study: Donor HLA type was relevant to the analysis, because carriage of CMV infection together with the matching HLA type was indicated by public TCR beta signatures. Points the paper makes about the study in general: The ex vivo response was dominated by HLA-C-restricted CMV-specific TCR beta clonotypes, which also provided the single most frequent clonotype in two of eight donors. In both this cohort and an independent roughly 330-donor cohort, the cumulative frequency of public TCR beta family members distinguished carriers of CMV infection plus the relevant HLA type.

The germline V gene supplies CDR1 MDHEN and CDR2 SYDVKM. The CDR3 has 13 amino acids, counting the end cysteine and phenylalanine. Only the CDR3 portion is preserved as DNA: 39 bases, with reading frame beginning at the first base. V was cut back by 6 bases and J by 3 bases, leaving a gap of 12 bases between them. The specimen sequenced was PBMCs. The chain uses TRBV28 and TRBJ2-7; matching of 5 bases hints at TRBD1 as the D gene. This sequence was found in a human donor in good health (CMV status not recorded). Some clones in this sample may be carry-over from other donors' samples. This receptor has the CDR3 CASREQARYEQYF. Read as DNA, the sequence is TGTGCCAGCAGGGAACAGGCGCGCTACGAGCAGTACTTC. Full variable domain (CDR3 extended with the reference TRBV28 and TRBJ2-7 proteins): DVKVTQSSRYLVKRTGEKVFLECVQDMDHENMFWYRQDPGLGLRLIYFSYDVKMKEKGDIPEGYSVSREKKERFSLILESASTNQTSMYLCASREQARYEQYFGPGTRLTVT.